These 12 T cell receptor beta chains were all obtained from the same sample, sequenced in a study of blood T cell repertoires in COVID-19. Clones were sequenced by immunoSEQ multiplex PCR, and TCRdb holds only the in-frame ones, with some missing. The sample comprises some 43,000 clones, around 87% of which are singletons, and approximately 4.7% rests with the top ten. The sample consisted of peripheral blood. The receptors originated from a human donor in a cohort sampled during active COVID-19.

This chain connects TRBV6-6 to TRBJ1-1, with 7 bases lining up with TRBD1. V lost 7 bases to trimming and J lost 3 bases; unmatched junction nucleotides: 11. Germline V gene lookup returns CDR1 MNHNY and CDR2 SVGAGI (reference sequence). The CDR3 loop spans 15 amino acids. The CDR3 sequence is CASTHYGGTDTEAFF. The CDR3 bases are TGTGCCAGCACACATTATGGTGGGACAGACACTGAAGCTTTCTTT.

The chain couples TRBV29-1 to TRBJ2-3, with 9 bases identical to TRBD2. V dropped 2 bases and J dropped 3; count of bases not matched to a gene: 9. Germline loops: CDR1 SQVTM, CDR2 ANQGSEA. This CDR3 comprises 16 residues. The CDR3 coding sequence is TGCAGCGTTGAATATTGGGCTAGCGGGAAGACAGATACGCAGTATTTT. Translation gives CSVEYWASGKTDTQYF.

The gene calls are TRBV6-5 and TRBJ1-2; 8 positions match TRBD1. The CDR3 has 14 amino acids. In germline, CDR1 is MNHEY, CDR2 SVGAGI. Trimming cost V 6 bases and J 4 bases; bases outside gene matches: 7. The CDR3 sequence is CASRPPGGGYGYTF. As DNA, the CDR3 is TGTGCCAGCAGACCACCAGGGGGCGGCTATGGCTACACCTTC.

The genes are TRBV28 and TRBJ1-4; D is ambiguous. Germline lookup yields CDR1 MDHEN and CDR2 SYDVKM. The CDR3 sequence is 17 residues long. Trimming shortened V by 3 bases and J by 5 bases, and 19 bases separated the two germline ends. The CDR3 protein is CASSLFVPGPQNEKLFF. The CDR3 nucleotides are TGTGCCAGCAGTTTGTTTGTTCCAGGCCCCCAGAATGAAAAACTGTTTTTT.

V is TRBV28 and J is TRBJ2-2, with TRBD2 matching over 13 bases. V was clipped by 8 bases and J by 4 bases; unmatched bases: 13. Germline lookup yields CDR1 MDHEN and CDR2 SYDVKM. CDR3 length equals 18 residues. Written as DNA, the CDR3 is TGTGCCAGCCACCTTCCGGGACTAGCGGGAAAGGCCACCGGGGAGCTGTTTTTT. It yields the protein CASHLPGLAGKATGELFF.

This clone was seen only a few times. CDR3 sequence reads: CSASSLHGYNSPLHF. For the CDR3, the DNA is TGCAGTGCTAGTAGTCTCCACGGGTACAATTCACCCCTCCACTTT. This chain joins TRBV20-1 and TRBJ1-6; D ambiguous. V was cut by 3 bases and J by 7 bases, with 16 bases left in between. The CDR3 extends over 15 amino acids. Germline CDR1 and CDR2: DFQATT and SNEGSKA (reference sequence).

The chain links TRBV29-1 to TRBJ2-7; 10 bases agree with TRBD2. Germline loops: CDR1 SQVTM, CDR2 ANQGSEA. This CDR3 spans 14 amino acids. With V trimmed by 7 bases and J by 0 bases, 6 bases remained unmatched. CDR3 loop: CSATSGVSSYEQYF. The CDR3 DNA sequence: TGCAGCGCAACTAGCGGGGTTAGCTCCTACGAGCAGTACTTC.

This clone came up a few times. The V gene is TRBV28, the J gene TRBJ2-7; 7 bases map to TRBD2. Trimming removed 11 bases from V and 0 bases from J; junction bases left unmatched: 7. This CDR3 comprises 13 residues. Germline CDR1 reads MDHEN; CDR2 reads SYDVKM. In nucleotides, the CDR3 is TGTGCCGTCGATATAGCGGGCTCCTACGAGCAGTACTTC. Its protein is CAVDIAGSYEQYF.

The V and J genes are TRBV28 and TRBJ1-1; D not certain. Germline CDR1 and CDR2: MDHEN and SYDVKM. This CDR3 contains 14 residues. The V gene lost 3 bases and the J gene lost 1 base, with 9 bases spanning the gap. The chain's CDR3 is CASSLVQSNTEAFF. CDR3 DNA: TGTGCCAGCAGTTTGGTCCAGTCGAACACTGAAGCTTTCTTT. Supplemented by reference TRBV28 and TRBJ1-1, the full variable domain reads DVKVTQSSRYLVKRTGEKVFLECVQDMDHENMFWYRQDPGLGLRLIYFSYDVKMKEKGDIPEGYSVSREKKERFSLILESASTNQTSMYLCASSLVQSNTEAFFGQGTRLTVV.

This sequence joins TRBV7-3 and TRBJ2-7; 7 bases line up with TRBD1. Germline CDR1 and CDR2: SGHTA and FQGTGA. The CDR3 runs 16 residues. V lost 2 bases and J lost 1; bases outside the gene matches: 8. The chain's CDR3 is CASSLFPGGDSYEQYF. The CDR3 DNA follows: TGTGCCAGCAGCTTATTTCCAGGGGGAGATTCCTACGAGCAGTACTTC.

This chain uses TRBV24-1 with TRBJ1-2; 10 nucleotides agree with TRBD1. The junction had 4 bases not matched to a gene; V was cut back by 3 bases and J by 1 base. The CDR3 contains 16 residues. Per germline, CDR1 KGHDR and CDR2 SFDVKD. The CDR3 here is CATSDPGQGINYGYTF. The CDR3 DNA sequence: TGTGCCACCAGTGATCCGGGACAGGGGATTAACTATGGCTACACCTTC.

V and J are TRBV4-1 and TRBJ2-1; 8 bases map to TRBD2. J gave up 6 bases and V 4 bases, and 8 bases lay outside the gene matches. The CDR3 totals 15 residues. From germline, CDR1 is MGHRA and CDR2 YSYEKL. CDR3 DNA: TGCGCCAGCAGCCCAGGACTAGCTTGGGTCAATGAGCAGTTCTTC. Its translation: CASSPGLAWVNEQFF.